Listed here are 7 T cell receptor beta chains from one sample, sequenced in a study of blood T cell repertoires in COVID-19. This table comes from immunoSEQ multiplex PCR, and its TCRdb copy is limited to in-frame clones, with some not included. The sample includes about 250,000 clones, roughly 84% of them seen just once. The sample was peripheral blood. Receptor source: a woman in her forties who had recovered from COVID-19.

In DNA form, the CDR3 reads TGTGCCAGCAGCTTAGGCAGGGGCCGCTCTGGAAACACCATATATTTT. This codes for CASSLGRGRSGNTIYF. The gene calls are TRBV7-8 and TRBJ1-3; D is perhaps TRBD1 (6 bases). CDR1 and CDR2 from the germline V gene are SGHVS and FQNEAQ. The CDR3 spans 16 residues. V was cut by 1 base and J by 0 bases, with 10 bases left in between.

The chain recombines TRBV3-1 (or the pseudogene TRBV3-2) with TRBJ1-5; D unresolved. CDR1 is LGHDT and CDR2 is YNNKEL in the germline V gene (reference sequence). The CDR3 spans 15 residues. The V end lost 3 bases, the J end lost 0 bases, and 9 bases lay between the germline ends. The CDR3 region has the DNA TGTGCCAGCAGCCATGGGCTAAATAGCAATCAGCCCCAGCATTTT. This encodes CASSHGLNSNQPQHF.

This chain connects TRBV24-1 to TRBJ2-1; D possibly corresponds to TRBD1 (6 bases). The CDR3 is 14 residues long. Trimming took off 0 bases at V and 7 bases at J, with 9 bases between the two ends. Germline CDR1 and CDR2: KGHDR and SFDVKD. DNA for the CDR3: TGTGCCACCAGTGATTTGGGGGGCACGAATGAGCAGTTCTTC. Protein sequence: CATSDLGGTNEQFF.

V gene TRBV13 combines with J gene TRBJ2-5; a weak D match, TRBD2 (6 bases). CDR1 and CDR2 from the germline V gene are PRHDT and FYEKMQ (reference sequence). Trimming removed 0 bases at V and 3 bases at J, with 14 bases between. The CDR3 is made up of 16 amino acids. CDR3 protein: CASSLGFLLAEETQYF. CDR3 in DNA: TGTGCCAGCAGCTTAGGGTTCTTGTTAGCGGAAGAGACCCAGTACTTC. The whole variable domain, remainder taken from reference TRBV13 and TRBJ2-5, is AAGVIQSPRHLIKEKRETATLKCYPIPRHDTVYWYQQGPGQDPQFLISFYEKMQSDKGSIPDRFSAQQFSDYHSELNMSSLELGDSALYFCASSLGFLLAEETQYFGPGTRLLVL.

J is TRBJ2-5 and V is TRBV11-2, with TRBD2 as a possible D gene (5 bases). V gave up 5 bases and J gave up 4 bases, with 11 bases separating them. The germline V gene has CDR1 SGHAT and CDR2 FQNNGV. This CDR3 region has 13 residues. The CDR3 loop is CASSTDLRETQYF. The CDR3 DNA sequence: TGTGCCAGCAGCACGGACTTACGAGAGACCCAGTACTTC.

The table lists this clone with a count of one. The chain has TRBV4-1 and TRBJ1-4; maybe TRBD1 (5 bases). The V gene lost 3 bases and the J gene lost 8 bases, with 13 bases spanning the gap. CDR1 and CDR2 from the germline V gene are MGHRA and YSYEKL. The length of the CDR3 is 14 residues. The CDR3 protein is CASSQVRGGEKLFF. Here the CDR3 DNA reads TGCGCCAGCAGCCAGGTCCGGGGGGGGGAAAAACTGTTTTTT.

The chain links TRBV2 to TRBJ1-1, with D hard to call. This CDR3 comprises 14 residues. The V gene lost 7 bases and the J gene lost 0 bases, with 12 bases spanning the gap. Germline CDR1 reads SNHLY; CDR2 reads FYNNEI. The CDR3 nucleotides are TGTGCCAGCAACGTGGGCTACATGAACACTGAAGCTTTCTTT. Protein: CASNVGYMNTEAFF.